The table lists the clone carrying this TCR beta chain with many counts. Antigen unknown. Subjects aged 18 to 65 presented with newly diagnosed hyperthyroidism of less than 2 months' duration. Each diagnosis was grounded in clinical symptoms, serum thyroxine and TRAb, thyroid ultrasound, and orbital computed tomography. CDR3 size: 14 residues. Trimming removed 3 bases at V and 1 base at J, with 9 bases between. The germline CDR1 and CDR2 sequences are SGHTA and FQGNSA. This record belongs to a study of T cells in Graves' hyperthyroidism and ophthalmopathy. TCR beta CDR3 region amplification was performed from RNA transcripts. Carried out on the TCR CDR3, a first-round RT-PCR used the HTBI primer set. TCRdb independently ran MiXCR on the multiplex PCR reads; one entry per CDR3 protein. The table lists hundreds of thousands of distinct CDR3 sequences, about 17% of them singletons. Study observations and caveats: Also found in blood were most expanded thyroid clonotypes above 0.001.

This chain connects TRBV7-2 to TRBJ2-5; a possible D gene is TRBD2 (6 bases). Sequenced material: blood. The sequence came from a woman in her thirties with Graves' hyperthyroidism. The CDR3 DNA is TGTGCCAGCAGCTTCCGGGGGTCCCAAGAGACCCAGTACTTC. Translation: CASSFRGSQETQYF.